Below, 30 T cell receptor beta chains from the same sample are listed, as sequenced in a study of blood T cell repertoires in COVID-19. Method: immunoSEQ multiplex PCR; TCRdb's copy keeps in-frame clones and lacks some. The sample yields around 54,000 clones, 90% seen once. Sequencing input: peripheral blood. These receptors came from a human donor in a cohort sampled during active COVID-19.

J is TRBJ2-5 and V is TRBV7-2; D may be TRBD2 (6 bases). This CDR3 has 13 residues. V was pared by 8 bases and J by 4 bases, with 14 bases between. Germline assignment: CDR1 SGHTA and CDR2 FQGNSA. CDR3 sequence reads: CASGRRGPETQYF. The CDR3 DNA reads as TGTGCCAGCGGCCGGCGGGGTCCAGAGACCCAGTACTTC.

The chain is built from TRBV2 and TRBJ1-2; a possible D gene is TRBD1 (6 bases). Trimming pared 6 bases from V and 8 bases from J, leaving 10 bases between. The CDR3 consists of 11 residues. Germline V lookup: CDR1 SNHLY, CDR2 FYNNEI. DNA for the CDR3: TGTGCCAGCAGAGCAGGGGCCGGCTACACCTTC. It translates to CASRAGAGYTF. Using reference TRBV2 and TRBJ1-2 for the parts outside the CDR3, the full variable domain is EPEVTQTPSHQVTQMGQEVILRCVPISNHLYFYWYRQILGQKVEFLVSFYNNEISEKSEIFDDQFSVERPDGSNFTLKIRSTKLEDSAMYFCASRAGAGYTFGSGTRLTVV.

This clone was detected only once. J is TRBJ2-7 and V is TRBV30; D is perhaps TRBD2 (6 bases). CDR1 is GTSNPN, CDR2 SVGIG, per germline (reference sequence). The CDR3 covers 19 residues. Deletions cut 2 bases from V and 2 bases from J, with 28 bases between. The CDR3 spells CAWSNRGVTKSKAPYEQYF. CDR3 coding DNA: TGTGCCTGGAGTAACCGCGGGGTAACCAAATCTAAAGCCCCCTACGAGCAGTACTTC.

The rearrangement links TRBV5-1 to TRBJ1-2; maybe TRBD1 (6 bases). This CDR3 contains 12 residues. In germline, CDR1 is SGHRS, CDR2 YFSETQ. Trimming pared 4 bases from V and 8 bases from J, leaving 12 bases between. CDR3 region: CASSTTGYGYTF. The CDR3 nucleotides are TGCGCCAGCAGCACAACAGGGTACGGCTACACCTTC. Drawing the rest from reference TRBV5-1 and TRBJ1-2, the complete variable domain is KAGVTQTPRYLIKTRGQQVTLSCSPISGHRSVSWYQQTPGQGLQFLFEYFSETQRNKGNFPGRFSGRQFSNSRSEMNVSTLELGDSALYLCASSTTGYGYTFGSGTRLTVV.

The chain links TRBV6-5 to TRBJ2-3; 11 bases match TRBD2. The ends lost 6 bases at V and 2 bases at J; junction bases unmatched: 4. Germline-derived CDR1 and CDR2 are MNHEY and SVGAGI. The CDR3 length is 15 residues. The CDR3 spells CASRLAGGNTDTQYF. In DNA form, the CDR3 reads TGTGCCAGCAGGCTAGCGGGAGGAAACACAGATACGCAGTATTTT.

The chain uses TRBV27 and TRBJ2-7; 8 positions agree with TRBD1. Per germline, CDR1 MNHEY and CDR2 SMNVEV (reference sequence). The CDR3 length is 12 residues. V shed 7 bases, J shed 5 bases, and the junction held 4 bases outside the gene matches. In nucleotides, the CDR3 is TGTGCCAGCACCGGACAGGGCCACGAGCAGTACTTC. Amino acid sequence: CASTGQGHEQYF.

The chain combines TRBV10-3 with TRBJ1-1; D is uncertain. The V gene's germline CDR1 is ENHRY and CDR2 SYGVKD. This CDR3 comprises 14 residues. Between the trimmed V and J ends, which lost 0 bases and 7 bases, there was a span of 12 bases. The CDR3 spells CAISESLSRVEAFF. The CDR3 DNA is TGTGCCATCAGTGAGTCTCTCAGCCGGGTTGAAGCTTTCTTT.

The chain joins TRBV5-1 to TRBJ2-2, with D possibly TRBD1 on 6 matching bases. The germline V gene encodes CDR1 SGHRS and CDR2 YFSETQ. Trimming pared 6 bases from V and 2 bases from J, leaving 11 bases between. The CDR3 extends over 14 amino acids. The CDR3, as DNA: TGCGCCAGCATGAGGACAGCAAACACCGGGGAGCTGTTTTTT. The encoded protein is CASMRTANTGELFF.

The chain links TRBV29-1 to TRBJ1-1; D gene ambiguous. Trimming cost V 3 bases and J 4 bases, with 15 bases left between them. The germline V gene encodes CDR1 SQVTM and CDR2 ANQGSEA. The CDR3 length is 14 residues. CDR3: CSVDPGGVGTEAFF. The CDR3 DNA reads TGCAGCGTTGATCCAGGCGGGGTGGGCACTGAAGCTTTCTTT.

The V and J genes are TRBV27 and TRBJ2-1; 9 nucleotides line up with TRBD2. The CDR3 loop spans 14 amino acids. Germline CDR1 reads MNHEY; CDR2 reads SMNVEV (reference sequence). J was trimmed by 4 bases and V by 6 bases; bases with no gene match: 4. The CDR3 DNA follows: TGTGCCAGCAGGCGGGGGGGGGTGTACAATGAGCAGTTCTTC. It encodes CASRRGGVYNEQFF.

The chain uses TRBV14 and TRBJ2-3, with D hard to call. CDR1 and CDR2 (germline): SGHDN, FVKESK. The CDR3 extends over 12 amino acids. Trimming left V 1 base short and J 9 bases short, with 8 bases between. The CDR3: CASSQGMATQYF. CDR3 DNA: TGTGCCAGCAGCCAAGGTATGGCCACGCAGTATTTT.

The chain has TRBV5-1 and TRBJ2-3; 7 nucleotides align to TRBD1. The ends lost 4 bases at V and 3 bases at J; junction bases unmatched: 8. The germline gives CDR1 SGHRS, CDR2 YFSETQ. The CDR3 is 15 residues long. This chain's CDR3 is CASSRDSRGTDTQYF. The CDR3 nucleotides are TGCGCCAGCAGCCGGGACAGCCGTGGGACAGATACGCAGTATTTT.

This chain uses TRBV25-1 with TRBJ2-3; 7 nucleotides match TRBD2. The germline V gene has CDR1 MGHDK and CDR2 SYGVNS. The CDR3 spans 14 residues. The V and J ends lost 6 bases and 6 bases, in that order; junction bases with no gene match: 9. The CDR3 DNA reads as TGTGCCAGCAGCCCCGGGACTATGACTGATACGCAGTATTTT. It is translated as CASSPGTMTDTQYF.

The chain carries TRBV27 and TRBJ2-7, with 8 bases fitting TRBD1. CDR1 MNHEY and CDR2 SMNVEV come from the germline V gene (reference sequence). The CDR3 has 15 amino acids. J gave up 5 bases and V 3 bases, and 9 bases lay outside the gene matches. Here the CDR3 DNA reads TGTGCCAGCAGTTTTTCCCCCCAGGGGGCCCACGAGCAGTACTTC. Translation gives CASSFSPQGAHEQYF.

The chain has TRBV13 and TRBJ2-5; no definite D call. V lost 0 bases, J lost 3 bases, and 11 bases lay in between. This CDR3 comprises 15 residues. Germline V lookup: CDR1 PRHDT, CDR2 FYEKMQ (reference sequence). CDR3 sequence (DNA): TGTGCCAGCAGCTTAGGCCCGCGGAGCGAAGAGACCCAGTACTTC. It codes for CASSLGPRSEETQYF. The full variable domain, its missing parts supplied by reference TRBV13 and TRBJ2-5, is AAGVIQSPRHLIKEKRETATLKCYPIPRHDTVYWYQQGPGQDPQFLISFYEKMQSDKGSIPDRFSAQQFSDYHSELNMSSLELGDSALYFCASSLGPRSEETQYFGPGTRLLVL.

The V gene is TRBV20-1, the J gene TRBJ2-1; 11 bases are a match to TRBD2. V lost 3 bases to trimming and J lost 7 bases; unmatched junction nucleotides: 5. The CDR3 runs 14 residues. Per germline, CDR1 DFQATT and CDR2 SNEGSKA (reference sequence). CDR3 region: CSASSGRALNEQFF. Written as DNA, the CDR3 is TGCAGTGCTAGTAGCGGGAGGGCCCTAAATGAGCAGTTCTTC.

The chain joins TRBV5-1 to TRBJ2-7, with TRBD1 as a possible D gene (6 bases). V shed 5 bases and J shed 0 bases, with 9 bases lying between them. From germline, CDR1 is SGHRS and CDR2 YFSETQ. This CDR3 has 13 residues. The CDR3 DNA follows: TGCGCCAGCAGGTACAGGGCCTCCTACGAGCAGTACTTC. This sequence encodes CASRYRASYEQYF.

The chain uses TRBV5-4 and TRBJ1-6; TRBD1 aligns across 9 bases. This CDR3 spans 16 amino acids. The J segment lost 7 bases and the V segment lost 4 bases, leaving 9 bases of the junction unmatched. Looked up from germline, CDR1 is SGHNT and CDR2 is YYREEE (reference sequence). CDR3 DNA: TGTGCCAGCAGCCTAGCCGTAGGACAGGGGAATTCACCCCTCCACTTT. The encoded protein is CASSLAVGQGNSPLHF.

The V gene is TRBV5-1, the J gene TRBJ2-7; D is ambiguous. The CDR3 has 11 residues. The V gene lost 3 bases and the J gene lost 1 base, with 2 bases spanning the gap. Germline assignment: CDR1 SGHRS and CDR2 YFSETQ. CDR3 amino acids: CASSSSYEQYF. The CDR3 DNA sequence: TGCGCCAGCAGCTCATCCTACGAGCAGTACTTC.

The CDR3: CASSSFFGLAEASSYNEQFF. The CDR3, as DNA: TGTGCCAGTAGTAGTTTTTTTGGACTAGCGGAGGCCAGCTCCTACAATGAGCAGTTCTTC. V gene TRBV19 combines with J gene TRBJ2-1; TRBD2 aligns across 10 bases. The V gene's germline CDR1 is LNHDA and CDR2 SQIVND (reference sequence). Trimming at V came to 4 bases and at J to 0 bases, leaving 15 bases not matched to a gene. The CDR3 sequence is 20 residues long. Looking up the rest from reference TRBV19 and TRBJ2-1 gives the full variable domain: DGGITQSPKYLFRKEGQNVTLSCEQNLNHDAMYWYRQDPGQGLRLIYYSQIVNDFQKGDIAEGYSVSREKKESFPLTVTSAQKNPTAFYLCASSSFFGLAEASSYNEQFFGPGTRLTVL.

The sample holds one count of this clone. The chain carries TRBV2 and TRBJ2-5; D may be TRBD2 (6 bases). CDR1 SNHLY and CDR2 FYNNEI come from the germline V gene. Trimming took 3 bases from V and 3 from J, leaving 11 bases between them. This CDR3 spans 14 amino acids. The CDR3 DNA reads TGTGCCAGCAGTGAGTTGCTAGCGAAAGAGACCCAGTACTTC. This translates into CASSELLAKETQYF.

This rearrangement joins TRBV21-1 to TRBJ1-5; TRBD1, the D gene given by the table, was not confirmed from the DNA. TRBV21-1 is listed as a pseudogene. This CDR3 region has 16 residues. Here the CDR3 reads CASSKAQDRVNQPQHF. The DNA for the CDR3 is TGTGCCAGCAGCAAAGCGCAAGACAGGGTAAATCAGCCCCAGCATTTT.

The gene calls are TRBV30 and TRBJ2-1; perhaps TRBD2 as D (6 bases). Germline V CDR1 and CDR2: GTSNPN, SVGIG (reference sequence). There are 14 residues in the CDR3. V lost 6 bases to trimming and J lost 6 bases, with 18 bases between them. This chain's CDR3 is CACNPLEGLNEQFF. As DNA, the CDR3 is TGTGCCTGCAACCCTCTGGAGGGCCTCAATGAGCAGTTCTTC.

The chain carries TRBV28 and TRBJ2-1, with 7 nucleotides matching TRBD2. The CDR3 loop spans 15 amino acids. The ends lost 3 bases at V and 0 bases at J; junction bases unmatched: 2. Germline V gene data show CDR1 as MDHEN and CDR2 as SYDVKM. For the CDR3, the DNA is TGTGCCAGCAGTTTCGGCGGGAGCTCCTACAATGAGCAGTTCTTC. This translates into CASSFGGSSYNEQFF. Supplemented by reference TRBV28 and TRBJ2-1, the full variable domain reads DVKVTQSSRYLVKRTGEKVFLECVQDMDHENMFWYRQDPGLGLRLIYFSYDVKMKEKGDIPEGYSVSREKKERFSLILESASTNQTSMYLCASSFGGSSYNEQFFGPGTRLTVL.

The V gene is TRBV28, the J gene TRBJ2-7; 9 nucleotides agree with TRBD1. The CDR3 length is 13 residues. The germline CDR1 and CDR2 sequences are MDHEN and SYDVKM. V was clipped by 6 bases and J by 6 bases; unmatched bases: 6. CDR3 sequence reads: CASRNRGRGEQYF. Written as DNA, the CDR3 is TGTGCCAGCAGGAACAGGGGGCGAGGCGAGCAGTACTTC. The complete variable domain, with remaining parts taken from reference TRBV28 and TRBJ2-7, reads DVKVTQSSRYLVKRTGEKVFLECVQDMDHENMFWYRQDPGLGLRLIYFSYDVKMKEKGDIPEGYSVSREKKERFSLILESASTNQTSMYLCASRNRGRGEQYFGPGTRLTVT.

The chain is built from TRBV3-1 (or the pseudogene TRBV3-2) and TRBJ1-2, with no clear D. The CDR3 is made up of 12 amino acids. CDR1 LGHDT and CDR2 YNNKEL come from the germline V gene (reference sequence). Trimming shortened V by 0 bases and J by 7 bases, and 6 bases separated the two germline ends. CDR3 in amino acids: CASSQEALGYTF. The DNA of the CDR3 is TGTGCCAGCAGCCAAGAGGCCCTTGGCTACACCTTC.

Only one count was recorded for this clone. The V gene is TRBV28, the J gene TRBJ2-2; no clear D gene. Trimming pared 3 bases from V and 8 bases from J, leaving 4 bases between. The CDR3 extends over 11 amino acids. Germline V gives CDR1 MDHEN, CDR2 SYDVKM. The DNA for the CDR3 is TGTGCCAGCAGTTTGTTAGGGGAGCTGTTTTTT. As protein: CASSLLGELFF.

This sequence joins TRBV5-5 and TRBJ2-7; no clear D. The CDR3 loop spans 16 amino acids. V was pared by 0 bases and J by 2 bases, with 15 bases between. CDR1 is SGHKS, CDR2 YYEKEE, per germline (reference sequence). The CDR3 nucleotides read TGTGCCAGCAGCTTGGCCCCAGACTCCACAACCTACGAGCAGTACTTC. It codes for CASSLAPDSTTYEQYF.

The V and J genes are TRBV2 and TRBJ1-2; TRBD1 matches 10 bases. Germline CDR1 and CDR2: SNHLY and FYNNEI. This CDR3 is built from 15 residues. The V and J ends lost 3 bases and 2 bases, in that order; junction bases with no gene match: 3. This chain's CDR3 is CASSDWGQGNYGYTF. The CDR3 coding sequence is TGTGCCAGCAGTGATTGGGGACAGGGGAACTATGGCTACACCTTC.

The chain recombines TRBV19 with TRBJ2-5, with 12 bases fitting TRBD2. V lost 2 bases, J lost 5 bases, and 3 bases stayed unmatched. The CDR3 spans 15 residues. CDR1 and CDR2 from the germline V gene are LNHDA and SQIVND (reference sequence). This CDR3 reads CASSILAGGPETQYF. The DNA for the CDR3 is TGTGCCAGTAGTATACTAGCGGGAGGGCCTGAGACCCAGTACTTC.